A selection of T cell receptor beta chains follows, all from one sample in a study of T cell changes during pregnancy in multiple sclerosis. The method was immunoSEQ multiplex PCR; TCRdb's version includes in-frame clones alone and lacks a portion of them. The repertoire has 100,000 or so clones, about 94% of them found once; the top ten carry roughly 1.7%. The sample here was peripheral blood, taken after pregnancy. These receptors were obtained from a female donor in good health, enrolled as a control in a pregnancy study. Both conserved end residues are part of each CDR3. Fields, in order: V gene, D gene, J gene, clone size, CDR3 protein, CDR3 DNA. A D gene is named only where the DNA matches it firmly. Clone size appears in some rows only: once, few, many, or a class for an expanded clone.

TRBV29-1	.	TRBJ1-4	.	CSVARQTGRELFF	TGCAGCGTTGCCAGACAGACTGGTCGAGAACTGTTTTTT
TRBV7-9	.	TRBJ1-2	once	CASSPGWGPDYGYTF	TGTGCCAGCAGCCCCGGGTGGGGCCCTGACTATGGCTACACCTTC
TRBV11-3	.	TRBJ2-5	.	CASSQATGVPKETQYF	TGTGCCAGCAGCCAAGCAACGGGGGTACCTAAAGAGACCCAGTACTTC
TRBV27	TRBD1	TRBJ2-7	.	CASSLYGTGGFYEQYF	TGTGCCAGCAGTTTATATGGGACAGGGGGCTTTTACGAGCAGTACTTC
TRBV28	.	TRBJ2-5	once	CASSFAFGRVVFQETQYF	TGTGCCAGCAGTTTCGCCTTTGGCAGGGTGGTTTTCCAAGAGACCCAGTACTTC
TRBV28	TRBD1	TRBJ2-5	.	CASSSPDRDETQYF	TGTGCCAGCAGTTCCCCGGACAGGGATGAGACCCAGTACTTC
TRBV7-8	TRBD2	TRBJ2-3	.	CASSLVGGRVFTDTQYF	TGTGCCAGCAGCTTAGTCGGCGGGAGGGTATTCACAGATACGCAGTATTTT
TRBV10-3	TRBD1	TRBJ1-4	.	CAIRGQDNEKLFF	TGTGCTATCAGGGGACAGGATAATGAAAAACTGTTTTTT
TRBV27	TRBD2	TRBJ2-1	.	CASQGTSGGNEQFF	TGTGCCAGTCAAGGGACTAGCGGGGGGAATGAGCAGTTCTTC
TRBV6-5	.	TRBJ2-4	.	CASSYSRGTTKNIQYF	TGTGCCAGCAGTTACTCACGGGGAACCACCAAAAACATTCAGTACTTC
TRBV4-1	.	TRBJ1-1	once	CASSQGAVNTEAFF	TGCGCCAGCAGCCAAGGGGCCGTGAACACTGAAGCTTTCTTT
TRBV28	TRBD1	TRBJ1-2	.	CAGRAGGLTGEYGYTF	TGTGCCGGAAGGGCAGGAGGCTTGACAGGGGAATATGGCTACACCTTC
TRBV12-2	.	TRBJ1-5	.	CASRLTTGIGNQPQHF	TGTGCAAGTCGCTTGACCACAGGGATCGGCAATCAGCCCCAGCATTTT
TRBV5-1	TRBD2	TRBJ2-3	.	CASSAYSGGGTDTQYF	TGCGCCAGCAGCGCCTATAGCGGGGGAGGCACAGATACGCAGTATTTT
TRBV9	.	TRBJ2-1	.	CASSRSGSSYNEQFF	TGTGCCAGCAGCAGGTCCGGGAGCTCCTACAATGAGCAGTTCTTC
TRBV30	.	TRBJ2-1	.	CAWRSYNEQFF	TGTGCCTGGAGGAGTTACAATGAGCAGTTCTTC